The sample holds many counts of the clone carrying this T cell receptor beta chain. The antigen is undetermined. The data derive from a study of T-cell memory formation after mild COVID-19. TCRdb re-called the 5' RACE reads with MiXCR, one entry per CDR3 protein. Of 200,000 to 250,000 distinct CDR3 sequences in the sample, around 9.1% were seen once. Findings and caveats of the study: Later expanders leaned CD4+, whereas clones that contracted between day 15 and 85 were balanced CD4/CD8.

V was trimmed by 4 bases and J by 6 bases, leaving 12 bases between them. In germline, CDR1 is SGHTA, CDR2 FQGNSA. This CDR3 comprises 13 residues. The rearrangement uses TRBV7-2 and TRBJ2-5; D not certain. The clonotype originates from a man between 18 and 35 years old who had mild COVID-19 (a few samples of this study predate the infection). Cell type and time point are not known. The sample consisted of PBMCs or a T cell subset sorted from them (not recorded which). This CDR3 reads CASSWEGWKTQYF. CDR3 bases: TGTGCCAGCAGCTGGGAAGGGTGGAAGACCCAGTACTTC.